The 25 T cell receptor beta chains presented below share a single source sample, sequenced in a study of blood T cell repertoires in COVID-19. Assay: immunoSEQ multiplex PCR; the TCRdb copy retains only in-frame clones and omits some. The sample has fewer than 35,000 clones; 65% to 90% are singletons. The specimen was peripheral blood. These receptors were taken from a man aged 60-69 years with active COVID-19.

V usage is TRBV5-1 and J usage is TRBJ1-4, with D possibly being TRBD1 (5 bases). The V gene lost 0 bases and the J gene lost 5 bases, with 8 bases spanning the gap. The CDR3 runs to 14 residues. Germline CDR1 and CDR2: SGHRS and YFSETQ. As DNA, the CDR3 is TGCGCCAGCAGCTTGGGACAGCAAAATGAAAAACTGTTTTTT. Its translation: CASSLGQQNEKLFF. The full variable domain, its missing parts supplied by reference TRBV5-1 and TRBJ1-4, is KAGVTQTPRYLIKTRGQQVTLSCSPISGHRSVSWYQQTPGQGLQFLFEYFSETQRNKGNFPGRFSGRQFSNSRSEMNVSTLELGDSALYLCASSLGQQNEKLFFGSGTQLSVL.

This sequence joins TRBV2 and TRBJ2-1; 10 nucleotides agree with TRBD2. Trimming at V came to 7 bases and at J to 5 bases, leaving 8 bases not matched to a gene. Per germline, CDR1 SNHLY and CDR2 FYNNEI. This CDR3 is built from 15 residues. The CDR3 DNA is TGTGCCAGCACTGACGGACTAGCGGACGACAATGAGCAGTTCTTC. Its translation: CASTDGLADDNEQFF.

The chain is built from TRBV6-2 or TRBV6-3 and TRBJ2-2; D is ambiguous. Germline V gives CDR1 MNHEY, CDR2 SVGEGT. V shed 0 bases and J shed 3 bases, with 8 bases lying between them. The CDR3 covers 15 residues. CDR3 in DNA: TGTGCCAGCAGTTACTCCGTGGCAGACACCGGGGAGCTGTTTTTT. Translating gives CASSYSVADTGELFF.

V gene TRBV10-3 combines with J gene TRBJ1-2; the match to TRBD1 covers 10 bases. The CDR3 totals 14 residues. Trimming removed 6 bases from V and 8 bases from J; junction bases left unmatched: 9. Germline V CDR1 and CDR2: ENHRY, SYGVKD. CDR3 bases: TGTGCCATCAGGGACCGGGACAGGGGAAAAGGCTACACCTTC. This translates into CAIRDRDRGKGYTF.

The chain uses TRBV6-5 and TRBJ2-1; 12 nucleotides match TRBD2. The CDR3 extends over 14 amino acids. The junction had 1 base not matched to a gene; V was cut back by 5 bases and J by 5 bases. CDR1 is MNHEY and CDR2 is SVGAGI in the germline V gene. The CDR3 DNA follows: TGTGCCAGCAGTCGACTAGCGGGAGACAATGAGCAGTTCTTC. Protein product: CASSRLAGDNEQFF.

The chain's CDR3 is CASSEGTSGPLGTGELFF. CDR3 nucleotides: TGCGCCAGCAGTGAGGGGACTAGCGGGCCCTTGGGGACCGGGGAGCTGTTTTTT. This chain links TRBV10-1 with TRBJ2-2; TRBD2 matches at 12 bases. J lost 5 bases, V lost 2 bases, and 9 bases had no gene match. There are 18 residues in the CDR3. The germline gives CDR1 WNHNN, CDR2 SYGVQD (reference sequence).

The chain couples TRBV9 to TRBJ2-7, with 7 bases matching TRBD1. Germline V gene data show CDR1 as SGDLS and CDR2 as YYNGEE. CDR3 length: 15 residues. With V trimmed by 0 bases and J by 5 bases, 8 bases remained unmatched. The CDR3 nucleotides are TGTGCCAGCAGCGTAGAGGGGGACAGTACAAACGAGCAGTACTTC. As protein: CASSVEGDSTNEQYF.

The chain employs TRBV5-6 and TRBJ1-2; 7 positions agree with TRBD1. The V gene's germline CDR1 is SGHDT and CDR2 YYEEEE. With 0 bases clipped from V and 10 bases from J, the junction kept 9 bases outside the gene matches. The CDR3 spans 14 residues. Written as DNA, the CDR3 is TGTGCCAGCAGCTTGGTTAGGGGGCCCAATCCCTACACCTTC. This codes for CASSLVRGPNPYTF.

The chain has TRBV5-6 and TRBJ2-3; 9 bases map to TRBD2. Germline-derived CDR1 and CDR2 are SGHDT and YYEEEE. The CDR3 totals 15 residues. V lost 5 bases, J lost 2 bases, and 6 bases stayed unmatched. CDR3 bases: TGTGCCAGCAGATATAGCGGGAGATACACAGATACGCAGTATTTT. Translation: CASRYSGRYTDTQYF.

This rearrangement joins TRBV27 to TRBJ2-6, with a possible D match to TRBD1 (5 bases). CDR1 is MNHEY and CDR2 is SMNVEV in the germline V gene (reference sequence). Trimming stripped 5 bases from V and 1 base from J, with 9 bases between. The CDR3 length is 15 residues. CDR3 amino acids: CASSPQGSGANVLTF. In nucleotides, the CDR3 is TGTGCCAGCAGTCCGCAGGGTTCTGGGGCCAACGTCCTGACTTTC.

This clone was counted once. The chain has TRBV27 and TRBJ1-5, with D possibly TRBD1 on 5 matching bases. Germline V lookup: CDR1 MNHEY, CDR2 SMNVEV (reference sequence). V lost 1 base, J lost 9 bases, and 22 bases lay in between. The CDR3 contains 17 residues. Here the CDR3 DNA reads TGTGCCAGCAGTTTATGGTCCGGGGCAGCGGGGGTAGGGCCCCAGCATTTT. Translation: CASSLWSGAAGVGPQHF.

V is TRBV7-9 and J is TRBJ2-1; D is unclear. The V end was cut by 6 bases, the J end by 9 bases, with 9 bases between. The CDR3 is made up of 11 amino acids. Germline lookup yields CDR1 SEHNR and CDR2 FQNEAQ (reference sequence). The CDR3 region has the DNA TGTGCCAGCAGGGAGAGGTTTGAGCAGTTCTTC. This sequence encodes CASRERFEQFF.

V is TRBV30 and J is TRBJ2-1, with a tentative D call TRBD2 (5 bases). CDR3 size: 13 residues. CDR1 GTSNPN and CDR2 SVGIG come from the germline V gene (reference sequence). V was shortened by 5 bases and J by 2 bases, with 10 bases between the two germline ends. CDR3 sequence reads: CAWGLGAYNEQFF. The CDR3 DNA reads TGTGCCTGGGGACTTGGAGCCTACAATGAGCAGTTCTTC.

This clone was recorded once. The chain combines TRBV19 with TRBJ1-1; D unclear. The germline V gene has CDR1 LNHDA and CDR2 SQIVND (reference sequence). The CDR3 extends over 13 amino acids. Trimming cost V 7 bases and J 5 bases, with 14 bases left between them. The CDR3: CASIRDPGTEAFF. The CDR3 nucleotides are TGTGCCAGTATACGGGATCCGGGGACTGAAGCTTTCTTT.

This chain uses TRBV11-2 with TRBJ1-6, with D possibly matching TRBD1 (5 bases). V dropped 6 bases and J dropped 4 bases, with 13 bases sitting between them. Germline V gene data show CDR1 as SGHAT and CDR2 as FQNNGV. There are 15 residues in the CDR3. The CDR3 DNA is TGTGCCAGCAGGGAAACAGGTGCTTATAATTCACCCCTCCACTTT. It is translated as CASRETGAYNSPLHF.

CDR3 loop: CASSLFGETQYF. The CDR3 nucleotides read TGTGCCAGCAGCTTATTCGGAGAGACCCAGTACTTC. The rearrangement uses TRBV7-8 and TRBJ2-5; D is uncertain. The ends were cut back, 2 bases at V and 4 bases at J, with 5 bases in the middle. The CDR3 has 12 residues. Germline V gene data show CDR1 as SGHVS and CDR2 as FQNEAQ.

This clone was counted once. The chain uses TRBV29-1 and TRBJ2-1, with TRBD2 matching over 11 bases. V shed 3 bases and J 2 bases; nucleotides not matched to a gene: 9. The CDR3 runs to 17 residues. In germline, CDR1 is SQVTM, CDR2 ANQGSEA. CDR3 residues: CSVELLAGVRTYNEQFF. CDR3 DNA sequence: TGCAGCGTTGAGCTACTAGCGGGAGTAAGGACCTACAATGAGCAGTTCTTC.

The gene calls are TRBV5-1 and TRBJ2-2; 9 positions agree with TRBD1. Germline CDR1 SGHRS, CDR2 YFSETQ. V dropped 5 bases and J dropped 1; count of bases not matched to a gene: 3. The CDR3 runs to 15 residues. The chain's CDR3 is CASSAGQGNTGELFF. For the CDR3, the DNA is TGCGCCAGCAGTGCGGGACAGGGGAACACCGGGGAGCTGTTTTTT. The whole variable domain, remainder taken from reference TRBV5-1 and TRBJ2-2, is KAGVTQTPRYLIKTRGQQVTLSCSPISGHRSVSWYQQTPGQGLQFLFEYFSETQRNKGNFPGRFSGRQFSNSRSEMNVSTLELGDSALYLCASSAGQGNTGELFFGEGSRLTVL.

With respect to this clone: The junction departs from germline at one end; a sequencing error may be responsible. The J gene is TRBJ2-2, the V gene TRBV11-3; 7 nucleotides match TRBD1. Per germline, CDR1 SGHNT and CDR2 YENEEA. The CDR3 extends over 16 amino acids. DNA of the CDR3: TGTGCCAGCACCTTAGGGGGCGGAGCGAACACCGGGGAGCTGTTTTTT. Translation gives CASTLGGGANTGELFF. Using reference TRBV11-3 and TRBJ2-2 for the parts outside the CDR3, the full variable domain is EAGVVQSPRYKIIEKKQPVAFWCNPISGHNTLYWYLQNLGQGPELLIRYENEEAVDDSQLPKDRFSAERLKGVDSTLKIQPAELGDSAVYLCASTLGGGANTGELFFGEGSRLTVL.

CDR3 bases: TGTGCCAGCAGCCAAAATAGAAATGAAAAACTGTTTTTT. Translated, it gives CASSQNRNEKLFF. V is TRBV14 and J is TRBJ1-4, with D hard to call. From germline, CDR1 is SGHDN and CDR2 FVKESK. V was cut by 2 bases and J by 5 bases, with 6 bases left in between. The CDR3 sequence is 13 residues long.

V and J are TRBV7-3 and TRBJ2-2; D not certain. The V end was cut by 2 bases, the J end by 0 bases, with 4 bases between. The CDR3 has 14 amino acids. From germline, CDR1 is SGHTA and CDR2 FQGTGA. The CDR3 DNA reads TGTGCCAGCAGCTTACATTCGAACACCGGGGAGCTGTTTTTT. The encoded protein is CASSLHSNTGELFF.

Comment on this clone: Additional DNA sequences in this sample encode the identical CDR3. This sequence joins TRBV9 and TRBJ2-5; TRBD2 matches 11 bases. The V gene end was trimmed by 0 bases and the J gene end by 5 bases; junction bases not matched to a gene: 6. The CDR3 totals 16 residues. Looked up from germline, CDR1 is SGDLS and CDR2 is YYNGEE. CDR3 bases: TGTGCCAGCAGCGTAGATGGTAGCGGGAGGGGTGAGACCCAGTACTTC. Translated: CASSVDGSGRGETQYF.

The genes are TRBV11-2 and TRBJ2-7, with 7 nucleotides matching TRBD1. J gave up 1 base and V 7 bases, and 7 bases lay outside the gene matches. This CDR3 spans 14 amino acids. Per germline, CDR1 SGHAT and CDR2 FQNNGV. Here the CDR3 reads CASTLDRLSYEQYF. The CDR3 nucleotides read TGTGCCAGCACCCTGGACAGGCTTTCCTACGAGCAGTACTTC.

This clone showed up just a few times. This chain uses TRBV7-2 with TRBJ1-1; D is ambiguous. This CDR3 region has 14 residues. Between the trimmed V and J ends, which lost 0 bases and 4 bases, there was a span of 9 bases. The germline V gene encodes CDR1 SGHTA and CDR2 FQGNSA. CDR3 in amino acids: CASSLALPGTEAFF. The CDR3 DNA follows: TGTGCCAGCAGCTTAGCGCTACCTGGCACTGAAGCTTTCTTT. Based on the CDR3 plus reference TRBV7-2 and TRBJ1-1, the full variable domain is GAGVSQSPSNKVTEKGKDVELRCDPISGHTALYWYRQSLGQGLEFLIYFQGNSAPDKSGLPSDRFSAERTGGSVSTLTIQRTQQEDSAVYLCASSLALPGTEAFFGQGTRLTVV.

In its sample, this clone ranks as medium-sized (0.01 to 0.1%). The chain uses TRBV11-2 and TRBJ1-3; D gene ambiguous. Germline CDR1 and CDR2: SGHAT and FQNNGV. The CDR3 runs 14 residues. V dropped 6 bases and J dropped 1 base, with 10 bases sitting between them. This CDR3 is CASSSTQSGNTIYF. The CDR3 DNA sequence: TGTGCCAGCAGTTCGACTCAATCTGGAAACACCATATATTTT.